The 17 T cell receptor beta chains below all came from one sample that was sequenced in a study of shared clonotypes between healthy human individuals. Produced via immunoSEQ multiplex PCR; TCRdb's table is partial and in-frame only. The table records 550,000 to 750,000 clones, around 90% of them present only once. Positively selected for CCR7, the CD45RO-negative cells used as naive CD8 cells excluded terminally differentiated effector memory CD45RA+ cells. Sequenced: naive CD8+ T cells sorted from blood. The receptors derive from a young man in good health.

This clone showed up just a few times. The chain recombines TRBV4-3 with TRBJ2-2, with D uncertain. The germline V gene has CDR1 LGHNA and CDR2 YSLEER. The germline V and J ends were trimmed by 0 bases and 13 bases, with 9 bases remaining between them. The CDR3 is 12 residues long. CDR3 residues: CASSQDSRLLFF. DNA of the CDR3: TGCGCCAGCAGCCAAGATTCCCGGCTGCTGTTTTTT.

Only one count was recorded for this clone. The chain's CDR3 is CASSLVDREETQYF. The DNA of the CDR3 is TGTGCCAGCAGCTTAGTGGACAGGGAAGAGACCCAGTACTTC. The V and J genes are TRBV7-9 and TRBJ2-5; 8 bases fit TRBD1. Unmatched junction bases numbered 1, after V lost 1 base and J lost 3 bases. The germline V gene encodes CDR1 SEHNR and CDR2 FQNEAQ (reference sequence). The CDR3 totals 14 residues.

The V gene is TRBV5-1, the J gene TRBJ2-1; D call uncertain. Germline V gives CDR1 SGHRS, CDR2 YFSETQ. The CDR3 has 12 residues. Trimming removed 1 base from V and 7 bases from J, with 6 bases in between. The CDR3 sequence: CASSLFGNEQFF. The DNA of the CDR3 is TGCGCCAGCAGCTTGTTCGGAAATGAGCAGTTCTTC.

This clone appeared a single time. This CDR3 reads CASSVGGSYYGYTF. The DNA for the CDR3 is TGTGCCAGCAGCGTAGGGGGGTCGTACTATGGCTACACCTTC. The chain couples TRBV27 to TRBJ1-2; tentative D call: TRBD1 (6 bases). In germline, CDR1 is MNHEY, CDR2 SMNVEV (reference sequence). V dropped 6 bases and J dropped 3 bases, with 14 bases sitting between them. The CDR3 has 14 amino acids.

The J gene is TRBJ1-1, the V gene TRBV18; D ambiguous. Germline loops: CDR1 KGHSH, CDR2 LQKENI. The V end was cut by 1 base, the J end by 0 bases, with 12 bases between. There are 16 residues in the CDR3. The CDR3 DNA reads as TGTGCCAGCTCACCACAGCCAGCCTTTATGAACACTGAAGCTTTCTTT. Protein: CASSPQPAFMNTEAFF. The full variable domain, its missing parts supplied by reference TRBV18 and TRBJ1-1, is NAGVMQNPRHLVRRRGQEARLRCSPMKGHSHVYWYRQLPEEGLKFMVYLQKENIIDESGMPKERFSAEFPKEGPSILRIQQVVRGDSAAYFCASSPQPAFMNTEAFFGQGTRLTVV.

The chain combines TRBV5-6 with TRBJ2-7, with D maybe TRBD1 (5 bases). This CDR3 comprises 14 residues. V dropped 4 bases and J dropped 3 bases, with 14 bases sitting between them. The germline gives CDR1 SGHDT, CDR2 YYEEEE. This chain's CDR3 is CASSPKTELYEQYF. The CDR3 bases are TGTGCCAGCAGCCCCAAGACAGAGCTCTACGAGCAGTACTTC.

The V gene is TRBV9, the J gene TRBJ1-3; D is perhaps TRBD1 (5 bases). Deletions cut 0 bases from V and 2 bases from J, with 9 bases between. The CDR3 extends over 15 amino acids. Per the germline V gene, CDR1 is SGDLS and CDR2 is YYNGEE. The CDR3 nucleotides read TGTGCCAGCAGCGTAGACAGGACCACTGGAAACACCATATATTTT. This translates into CASSVDRTTGNTIYF.

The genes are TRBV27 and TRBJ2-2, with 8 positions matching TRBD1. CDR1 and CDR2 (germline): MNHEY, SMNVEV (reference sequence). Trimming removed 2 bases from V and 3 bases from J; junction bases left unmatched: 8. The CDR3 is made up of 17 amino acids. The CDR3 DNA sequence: TGTGCCAGCAGTTTACGACCCCAGGGGGCATACACCGGGGAGCTGTTTTTT. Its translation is CASSLRPQGAYTGELFF.

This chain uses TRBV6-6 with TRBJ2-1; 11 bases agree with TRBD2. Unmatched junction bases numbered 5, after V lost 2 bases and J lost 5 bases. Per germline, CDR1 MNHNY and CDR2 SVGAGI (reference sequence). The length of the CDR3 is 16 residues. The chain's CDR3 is CASSYPETSGNNEQFF. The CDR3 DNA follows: TGTGCCAGCAGTTACCCTGAGACTAGCGGGAACAATGAGCAGTTCTTC.

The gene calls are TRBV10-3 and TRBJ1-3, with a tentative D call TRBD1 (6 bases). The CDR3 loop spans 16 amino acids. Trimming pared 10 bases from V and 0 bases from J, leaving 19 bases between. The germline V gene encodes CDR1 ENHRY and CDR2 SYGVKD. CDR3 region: CATQGRKGDSGNTIYF. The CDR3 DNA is TGTGCCACCCAGGGGCGAAAGGGGGACTCTGGAAACACCATATATTTT.

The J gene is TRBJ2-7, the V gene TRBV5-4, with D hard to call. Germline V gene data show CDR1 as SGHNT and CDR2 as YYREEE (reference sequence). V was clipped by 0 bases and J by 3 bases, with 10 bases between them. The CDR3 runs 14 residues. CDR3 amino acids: CASSLDRARYEQYF. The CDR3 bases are TGTGCCAGCAGCTTGGATCGGGCTCGCTACGAGCAGTACTTC.

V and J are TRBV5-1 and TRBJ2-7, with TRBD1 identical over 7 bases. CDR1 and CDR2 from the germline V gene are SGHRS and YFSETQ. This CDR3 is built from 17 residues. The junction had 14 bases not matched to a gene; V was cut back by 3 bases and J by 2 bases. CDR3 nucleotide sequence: TGCGCCAGCAGCTCCTTGGCCCGGGACAGCCTTACCTACGAGCAGTACTTC. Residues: CASSSLARDSLTYEQYF. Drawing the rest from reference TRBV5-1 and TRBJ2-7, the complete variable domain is KAGVTQTPRYLIKTRGQQVTLSCSPISGHRSVSWYQQTPGQGLQFLFEYFSETQRNKGNFPGRFSGRQFSNSRSEMNVSTLELGDSALYLCASSSLARDSLTYEQYFGPGTRLTVT.

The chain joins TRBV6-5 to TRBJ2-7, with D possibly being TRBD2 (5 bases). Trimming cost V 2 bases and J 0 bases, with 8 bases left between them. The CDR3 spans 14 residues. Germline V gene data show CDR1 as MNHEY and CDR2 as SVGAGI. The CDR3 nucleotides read TGTGCCAGCAGTTACCTCGGGGACTCCTACGAGCAGTACTTC. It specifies CASSYLGDSYEQYF.

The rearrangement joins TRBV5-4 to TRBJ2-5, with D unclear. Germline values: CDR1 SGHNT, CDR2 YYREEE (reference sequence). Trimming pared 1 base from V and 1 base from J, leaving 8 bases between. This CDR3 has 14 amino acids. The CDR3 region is CASSLPAAQETQYF. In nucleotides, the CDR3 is TGTGCCAGCAGCTTGCCGGCGGCCCAAGAGACCCAGTACTTC.

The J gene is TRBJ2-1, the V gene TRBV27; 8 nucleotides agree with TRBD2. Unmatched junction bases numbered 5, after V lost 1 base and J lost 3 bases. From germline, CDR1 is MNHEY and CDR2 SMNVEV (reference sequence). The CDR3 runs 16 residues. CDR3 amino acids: CASSLYAGGLYNEQFF. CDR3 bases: TGTGCCAGCAGTTTATACGCGGGAGGACTCTACAATGAGCAGTTCTTC.

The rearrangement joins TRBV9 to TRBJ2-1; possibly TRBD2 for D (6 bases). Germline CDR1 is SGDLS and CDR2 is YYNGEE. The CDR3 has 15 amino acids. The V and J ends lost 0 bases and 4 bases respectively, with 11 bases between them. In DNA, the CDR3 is TGTGCCAGCAGCGTAGAGGATAGCGGATACAATGAGCAGTTCTTC. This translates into CASSVEDSGYNEQFF.

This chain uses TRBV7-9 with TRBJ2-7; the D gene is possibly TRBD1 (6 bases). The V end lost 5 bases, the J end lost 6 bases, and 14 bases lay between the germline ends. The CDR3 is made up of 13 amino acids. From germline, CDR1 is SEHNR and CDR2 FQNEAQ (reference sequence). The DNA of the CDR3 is TGTGCCAGCAGCCCTTCAGGGGTGGGCGAGCAGTACTTC. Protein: CASSPSGVGEQYF.